These T cell receptor beta chains were read from a single sample in a study of cytomegalovirus exposure and HLA in healthy donors. TCRdb's copy holds only in-frame clones and misses some; the assay was immunoSEQ multiplex PCR. The sample has around 190,000 clones, around 77% seen once. Sequencing was carried out using PBMCs. The origin of the receptors is a woman in her thirties in good health and CMV-seronegative. CDR3s leave out the opening cysteine and the closing phenylalanine or tryptophan. The D gene is left open where the match is weak.

V,D,CDR3
TRBV19,TRBD2,ASSWGGVINEQF
TRBV5-1,TRBD2,ASSFEREGSDTQY
TRBV29-1,NA,SVEAPGGPDTEAF
TRBV27,TRBD1,ASSLSGTGATEAF
TRBV2,NA,ASSRGYDQPQH
TRBV7-8,TRBD1,ASSPSTGRSYNEQF
TRBV9,NA,ASSVGGSNQPQH
TRBV6-6,TRBD1,ASSIGQGGTEAF
TRBV5-1,NA,ASSLAGAGEKLF
TRBV5-6,NA,ASSLGTNGKLF
TRBV28,TRBD1,ASSLFGQENEKLF
TRBV28,NA,ASSLGRVVEKLF
TRBV7-9,NA,ASSWGEILSGNTIY
TRBV6-5,NA,ASSYSGRAVYGYT
TRBV6-4,NA,ASRGGLDGDGYT
TRBV28,NA,ASSFVSQWAETQY
TRBV5-1,TRBD1,ASSLAPGQTNEKLF
TRBV11-2,NA,ASSLGGSPLIKY
TRBV18,TRBD2,ASSPIAGSLTDTQY
TRBV14,TRBD1,ASSQTGDYNYGYT
TRBV29-1,TRBD1,SADRAANTEAF
TRBV9,NA,ASSPGGLMNTEAF
TRBV7-8,TRBD2,ASSSRELAGGETQY
TRBV7-9,TRBD1,ASSLGQGADEQY
TRBV30,NA,AWSVLQQGHDYT
TRBV28,NA,ATEGSRNTGELF
TRBV15,NA,ATSRPQGGTQY
TRBV6-1,NA,ASSENTRVNYGYP